This passage covers 15 T cell receptor beta chains from one sample sequenced in a study of early T cells in non-severe SARS-CoV-2 infection. MiXCR was run by TCRdb on the 5' RACE reads, yielding one entry per CDR3 protein. The repertoire holds about 33,000 distinct CDR3 sequences, with about 5% as singletons. Sequenced input: whole blood. These receptors originate from an adult who was a healthcare worker with PCR-confirmed SARS-CoV-2 infection or an uninfected control (not recorded which).

This clonotype was picked up a small number of times. The rearrangement links TRBV7-8 to TRBJ2-3; no clear D gene. The CDR3 totals 16 residues. The V gene's germline CDR1 is SGHVS and CDR2 FQNEAQ. Trimming took 1 base from V and 0 from J, leaving 11 bases between them. The CDR3, as DNA: TGTGCCAGCAGCTTAGTTTTCCGGCTCAGCACAGATACGCAGTATTTT. It specifies CASSLVFRLSTDTQYF.

This clonotype has a handful of counts. The rearrangement uses TRBV7-9 and TRBJ2-2; 7 positions agree with TRBD1. The V segment lost 4 bases and the J segment 0 bases; nucleotides outside the gene matches: 2. Germline V gene sequence: CDR1 SEHNR, CDR2 FQNEAQ (reference sequence). The CDR3 totals 15 residues. The chain's CDR3 is CASSWGTANTGELFF. The CDR3 bases are TGTGCCAGCAGCTGGGGGACAGCGAACACCGGGGAGCTGTTTTTT.

The CDR3 is CASSLGIGDQETQYF. CDR3 coding DNA: TGCGCCAGCAGCTTGGGGATAGGGGACCAAGAGACCCAGTACTTC. V is TRBV5-1 and J is TRBJ2-5, with D tentatively TRBD1 (5 bases). CDR1 is SGHRS and CDR2 is YFSETQ in the germline V gene. CDR3 length equals 15 residues. V was trimmed by 0 bases and J by 0 bases, leaving 9 bases between them.

This clonotype was counted many times. The chain joins TRBV27 to TRBJ2-2; possibly TRBD1 for D (5 bases). Trimming left V 2 bases short and J 2 bases short, with 15 bases between. The CDR3 runs 17 residues. Germline V gene lookup returns CDR1 MNHEY and CDR2 SMNVEV (reference sequence). CDR3 amino acids: CASSLGTGRANTGELFF. The CDR3 coding sequence is TGTGCCAGCAGTTTAGGCACGGGCAGGGCTAACACCGGGGAGCTGTTTTTT.

This clonotype was counted at least ten times. The CDR3 region has the DNA TGTGCCAGTACCGGTACAGGGTCCAATCAGCCCCAGCATTTT. This encodes CASTGTGSNQPQHF. The gene calls are TRBV19 and TRBJ1-5, with a tentative D call TRBD1 (6 bases). Germline V CDR1 and CDR2: LNHDA, SQIVND (reference sequence). The length of the CDR3 is 14 residues. V lost 7 bases and J 3 bases, leaving 13 bases between the germline ends.

This clonotype was picked up many times. This rearrangement joins TRBV5-4 to TRBJ2-5; 8 bases agree with TRBD1. The V gene's germline CDR1 is SGHNT and CDR2 YYREEE (reference sequence). The length of the CDR3 is 13 residues. The ends lost 4 bases at V and 2 bases at J; junction bases unmatched: 1. CDR3 sequence: CASSRDRQETQYF. The CDR3 DNA follows: TGTGCCAGCAGCAGGGACAGGCAAGAGACCCAGTACTTC.

This clonotype was recorded at least ten times. In DNA, the CDR3 is TGTGCCAGCAGCTCAGGGACCTATGGCTACACCTTC. It translates to CASSSGTYGYTF. The chain couples TRBV7-9 to TRBJ1-2; the D gene is possibly TRBD1 (5 bases). V was clipped by 4 bases and J by 4 bases, with 7 bases between them. Germline V gene lookup returns CDR1 SEHNR and CDR2 FQNEAQ (reference sequence). The CDR3 spans 12 residues.

This clonotype has ten or more counts. The genes are TRBV5-6 and TRBJ2-1; 7 nucleotides match TRBD2. CDR1 and CDR2 from the germline V gene are SGHDT and YYEEEE. J was trimmed by 5 bases and V by 5 bases; bases with no gene match: 16. This CDR3 is 17 amino acids long. This chain's CDR3 is CASSHLRAAGEDNEQFF. The CDR3 bases are TGTGCCAGCAGTCACCTCCGGGCCGCGGGAGAGGACAATGAGCAGTTCTTC.

This clonotype was observed many times. The chain combines TRBV29-1 with TRBJ1-1; D remains unclear. The CDR3 length is 13 residues. Deletions cut 3 bases from V and 1 base from J, with 9 bases between. Germline assignment: CDR1 SQVTM and CDR2 ANQGSEA. For the CDR3, the DNA is TGCAGCGTTGATAAGTCCCGGAACACTGAAGCTTTCTTT. This translates into CSVDKSRNTEAFF.

This clonotype was counted at least ten times. The CDR3 loop is CASSPGTFAGEKLFF. The CDR3 DNA is TGTGCCAGCAGCCCTGGGACCTTTGCCGGTGAAAAACTGTTTTTT. The chain combines TRBV4-2 with TRBJ1-4; D possibly corresponds to TRBD1 (5 bases). The germline gives CDR1 LGHNA, CDR2 YNFKEQ. The CDR3 sequence is 15 residues long. V was trimmed by 4 bases and J by 7 bases, leaving 16 bases between them.

The rearrangement uses TRBV11-2 and TRBJ1-4; no firm D call. Germline loops: CDR1 SGHAT, CDR2 FQNNGV. The CDR3 totals 13 residues. V gave up 1 base and J gave up 8 bases, with 8 bases separating them. The CDR3 DNA reads TGTGCCAGCAGCTTAGCAGGAGAGGAAAAACTGTTTTTT. Amino acids: CASSLAGEEKLFF.

This clonotype was observed many times. The chain links TRBV18 to TRBJ2-1; TRBD2 matches at 10 bases. The germline V gene has CDR1 KGHSH and CDR2 LQKENI. The CDR3 has 16 amino acids. V shed 2 bases and J 4 bases; nucleotides not matched to a gene: 5. CDR3: CASSPLPSGGYNEQFF. CDR3 coding DNA: TGTGCCAGCTCACCATTGCCTAGCGGGGGTTACAATGAGCAGTTCTTC.

The table lists this clonotype with many counts. The chain uses TRBV5-1 and TRBJ2-1; 11 nucleotides match TRBD2. Losses at the gene ends were 4 bases for V and 6 bases for J; bases not matched to a gene: 12. The CDR3 runs 17 residues. Germline lookup yields CDR1 SGHRS and CDR2 YFSETQ. Here the CDR3 reads CASSADPGLAGGNEQFF. CDR3 nucleotide sequence: TGCGCCAGCAGCGCGGACCCGGGGCTAGCGGGGGGCAATGAGCAGTTCTTC.

The table lists this clonotype with many counts. The gene calls are TRBV7-9 and TRBJ1-4; D gene ambiguous. Germline CDR1 SEHNR, CDR2 FQNEAQ (reference sequence). CDR3 length: 14 residues. The V and J ends lost 7 bases and 1 base respectively, with 10 bases between them. The CDR3 DNA follows: TGTGCCAGCACCGACACAATAACTAATGAAAAACTGTTTTTT. Translated, it gives CASTDTITNEKLFF.

This clonotype was seen at least ten times. This sequence joins TRBV20-1 and TRBJ2-4, with TRBD1 matching over 9 bases. Losses at the gene ends were 2 bases for V and 8 bases for J; bases not matched to a gene: 4. Germline assignment: CDR1 DFQATT and CDR2 SNEGSKA (reference sequence). This CDR3 comprises 13 residues. Here the CDR3 reads CSARSDRGDIQYF. CDR3 DNA sequence: TGCAGTGCTAGATCGGACAGGGGAGACATTCAGTACTTC.